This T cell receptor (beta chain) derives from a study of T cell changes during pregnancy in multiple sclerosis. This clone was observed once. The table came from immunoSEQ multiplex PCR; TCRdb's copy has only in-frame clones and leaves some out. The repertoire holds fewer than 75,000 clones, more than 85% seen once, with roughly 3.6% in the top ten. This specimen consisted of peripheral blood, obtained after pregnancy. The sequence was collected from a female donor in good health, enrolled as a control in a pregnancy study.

The CDR3 nucleotides are TGTGCCAGCAGTCCGGGGTGGCACGAGCAGTACTTC. Its translation is CASSPGWHEQYF. V is TRBV11-2 and J is TRBJ2-7; perhaps TRBD2 as D (5 bases). From germline, CDR1 is SGHAT and CDR2 FQNNGV. The CDR3 has 12 residues. Trimming stripped 6 bases from V and 5 bases from J, with 11 bases between.